These 29 T cell receptor beta chains came from one sample sequenced in a study of identifying expanded T cells in peripheral blood. Assay used: immunoSEQ multiplex PCR; TCRdb lists only in-frame clones, some missing. The table has 90,000 to 110,000 clones, about 88% seen once. Material for sequencing was blood. These receptors originate from a person between 18 and 70 years old in good health.

V gene TRBV29-1 combines with J gene TRBJ1-1, with D tentatively TRBD1 (6 bases). Germline V CDR1 and CDR2: SQVTM, ANQGSEA. V lost 2 bases, J lost 10 bases, and 17 bases lay in between. The CDR3 length is 13 residues. The CDR3 DNA is TGCAGCGTTGAACCGCAGGGAGGCAGGGGAGCTTTCTTT. The encoded protein is CSVEPQGGRGAFF.

V and J are TRBV4-2 and TRBJ1-3; D is undetermined. Trimming took 1 base from V and 0 from J, leaving 10 bases between them. This CDR3 contains 16 residues. The germline V gene has CDR1 LGHNA and CDR2 YNFKEQ. The CDR3 loop reads CASSQVDGSSGNTIYF. Here the CDR3 DNA reads TGTGCCAGCAGCCAAGTCGACGGGAGCTCTGGAAACACCATATATTTT.

As concerns this clone: At the DNA level, this CDR3 is encoded by other sequences in the same sample as well. The rearrangement uses TRBV29-1 and TRBJ2-7; TRBD2 agrees at 8 bases. Germline V CDR1 and CDR2: SQVTM, ANQGSEA. The CDR3 runs to 15 residues. After removal of 1 base from V and 0 bases from J, the junction contained 5 bases not matched to a gene. The CDR3 loop reads CSVEGGGGHSYEQYF. In DNA, the CDR3 is TGCAGCGTTGAAGGGGGCGGGGGGCACTCCTACGAGCAGTACTTC.

The V and J genes are TRBV6-5 and TRBJ1-2; D is unclear. This CDR3 has 15 residues. CDR1 is MNHEY and CDR2 is SVGAGI in the germline V gene. The V and J ends lost 0 bases and 3 bases respectively, with 11 bases between them. The CDR3, as DNA: TGTGCCAGCAGTTACTCGGCGGGGTCCCACTATGGCTACACCTTC. Its translation: CASSYSAGSHYGYTF.

The chain carries TRBV19 and TRBJ2-3; D is perhaps TRBD1 or TRBD2 (5 bases each). The germline gives CDR1 LNHDA, CDR2 SQIVND (reference sequence). CDR3 length: 14 amino acids. V gave up 3 bases and J gave up 4 bases, with 11 bases separating them. The CDR3 spells CASSMYQGADTQYF. The CDR3 DNA sequence: TGTGCCAGTAGTATGTACCAGGGAGCAGATACGCAGTATTTT.

The V and J genes are TRBV9 and TRBJ1-6; D is perhaps TRBD1 (5 bases). Germline assignment: CDR1 SGDLS and CDR2 YYNGEE. V lost 0 bases and J 1 base, leaving 14 bases between the germline ends. CDR3 size: 18 residues. DNA of the CDR3: TGTGCCAGCAGCGTAGGAGGTGGGGGGAATTCCTATAATTCACCCCTCCACTTT. Amino acid sequence: CASSVGGGGNSYNSPLHF.

The genes are TRBV5-8 and TRBJ1-1, with no clear D. The CDR3 contains 15 residues. V lost 2 bases and J 0 bases, leaving 11 bases between the germline ends. Germline V gives CDR1 SGHTS, CDR2 YDEGEE. The CDR3 is CASSLVGSMNTEAFF. CDR3 in DNA: TGTGCCAGCAGCTTAGTAGGGTCGATGAACACTGAAGCTTTCTTT.

The V and J genes are TRBV5-1 and TRBJ1-5, with TRBD1 matching over 12 bases. The CDR3 is made up of 18 amino acids. V shed 5 bases, J shed 2 bases, and the junction held 11 bases outside the gene matches. Germline values: CDR1 SGHRS, CDR2 YFSETQ. The DNA for the CDR3 is TGCGCCAGCAGACCCCCCGGGACAGGGGGCCTGGGCAATCAGCCCCAGCATTTT. This encodes CASRPPGTGGLGNQPQHF.

The chain employs TRBV18 and TRBJ1-3, with D perhaps TRBD1 (6 bases). Trimming shortened V by 0 bases and J by 2 bases, and 8 bases separated the two germline ends. Germline loops: CDR1 KGHSH, CDR2 LQKENI. The CDR3 has 15 amino acids. The CDR3 DNA reads TGTGCCAGCTCACCACCGGACAGAGCTGGAAACACCATATATTTT. It translates to CASSPPDRAGNTIYF.

V is TRBV18 and J is TRBJ2-7, with 10 bases identical to TRBD1. V shed 3 bases and J 5 bases; nucleotides not matched to a gene: 10. CDR3 length equals 16 residues. Germline assignment: CDR1 KGHSH and CDR2 LQKENI. CDR3 residues: CASSPLLGQGNHEQYF. CDR3 DNA sequence: TGTGCCAGCTCACCGCTCCTGGGACAGGGGAACCACGAGCAGTACTTC.

The V gene is TRBV11-2, the J gene TRBJ2-2, with 12 bases fitting TRBD1. Germline V gives CDR1 SGHAT, CDR2 FQNNGV. The ends lost 1 base at V and 3 bases at J; junction bases unmatched: 3. The length of the CDR3 is 17 residues. The CDR3 loop reads CASSLVGTGGYTGELFF. Written as DNA, the CDR3 is TGTGCCAGCAGCTTAGTCGGGACAGGGGGCTACACCGGGGAGCTGTTTTTT. The entire variable domain, with the rest obtained from reference TRBV11-2 and TRBJ2-2, is as follows: EAGVAQSPRYKIIEKRQSVAFWCNPISGHATLYWYQQILGQGPKLLIQFQNNGVVDDSQLPKDRFSAERLKGVDSTLKIQPAKLEDSAVYLCASSLVGTGGYTGELFFGEGSRLTVL.

The count of this clone is one. The chain has TRBV4-3 and TRBJ1-5; a possible D gene is TRBD1 (5 bases). The germline V and J ends were trimmed by 0 bases and 3 bases, with 15 bases remaining between them. CDR1 and CDR2 from the germline V gene are LGHNA and YSLEER. This CDR3 contains 17 residues. CDR3 region: CASSQDFRGLPNQPQHF. The DNA of the CDR3 is TGCGCCAGCAGCCAAGATTTTAGGGGCCTACCCAATCAGCCCCAGCATTTT.

V and J are TRBV7-9 and TRBJ1-3; TRBD1 matches at 7 bases. Germline trimming cut 11 bases from V and 0 bases from J; bases unmatched to any gene: 16. The CDR3 spans 17 residues. Per the germline V gene, CDR1 is SEHNR and CDR2 is FQNEAQ (reference sequence). DNA of the CDR3: TGTGCCTATTACAGTGGGACAGACTACGACTCTGGAAACACCATATATTTT. Protein sequence: CAYYSGTDYDSGNTIYF.

The chain combines TRBV6-5 with TRBJ2-5; D is ambiguous. Deletions cut 5 bases from V and 7 bases from J, with 8 bases between. CDR3 length equals 11 residues. Per germline, CDR1 MNHEY and CDR2 SVGAGI. The CDR3 DNA reads as TGTGCCAGCAGTCTACGTGGGACCCAGTACTTC. This encodes CASSLRGTQYF.

The J gene is TRBJ1-2, the V gene TRBV6-6; TRBD1 matches at 8 bases. The CDR3 extends over 13 amino acids. Germline lookup yields CDR1 MNHNY and CDR2 SVGAGI (reference sequence). J gave up 4 bases and V 6 bases, and 4 bases lay outside the gene matches. CDR3 protein: CASSVDRGYGYTF. The CDR3 DNA reads TGTGCCAGCAGCGTTGACAGGGGCTATGGCTACACCTTC.

The chain is built from TRBV7-6 and TRBJ1-1, with TRBD1 matching 8 bases. CDR1 is SGHVS, CDR2 FNYEAQ, per germline. The CDR3 extends over 16 amino acids. V was clipped by 4 bases and J by 5 bases; unmatched bases: 12. The CDR3 loop is CASSSDREMLGTEAFF. The CDR3 bases are TGTGCCAGCAGCTCGGACAGGGAGATGTTGGGGACTGAAGCTTTCTTT.

This chain uses TRBV2 with TRBJ1-6; possibly TRBD1 for D (6 bases). Germline V gene sequence: CDR1 SNHLY, CDR2 FYNNEI. The CDR3 has 15 residues. V dropped 7 bases and J dropped 7 bases, with 17 bases sitting between them. The CDR3 nucleotides are TGTGCCAGCATTTGGGACAATGACATGAATTCACCCCTCCACTTT. Its protein is CASIWDNDMNSPLHF.

The V gene is TRBV5-1, the J gene TRBJ1-6, with 9 bases lining up with TRBD1. Germline loops: CDR1 SGHRS, CDR2 YFSETQ. V gave up 4 bases and J gave up 8 bases; unmatched junction bases: 7. This CDR3 contains 15 residues. CDR3 loop: CASSRGTGNYSPLHF. The CDR3 nucleotides are TGCGCCAGCAGCAGAGGGACAGGGAATTATTCACCCCTCCACTTT.

This chain connects TRBV9 to TRBJ2-1, with TRBD2 matching 9 bases. V lost 4 bases, J lost 9 bases, and 20 bases stayed unmatched. There are 18 residues in the CDR3. Germline assignment: CDR1 SGDLS and CDR2 YYNGEE. CDR3 residues: CASSPQEPGLAFRGEQFF. The DNA for the CDR3 is TGTGCCAGCAGCCCCCAGGAGCCGGGACTAGCCTTCCGGGGTGAGCAGTTCTTC.

This chain connects TRBV7-2 to TRBJ1-5, with TRBD1 as a possible D gene (6 bases). This CDR3 contains 13 residues. Germline CDR1 reads SGHTA; CDR2 reads FQGNSA. V shed 3 bases and J shed 7 bases, with 10 bases lying between them. CDR3 nucleotides: TGTGCCAGCAGCTTGACGCAGGGGCAGCCCCAGCATTTT. This translates into CASSLTQGQPQHF.

This chain joins TRBV6-4 and TRBJ2-1, with TRBD2 identical over 8 bases. The V and J ends lost 10 bases and 8 bases, in that order; junction bases with no gene match: 13. This CDR3 contains 14 residues. Germline CDR1 and CDR2: MRHNA and SNTAGT. The CDR3 coding sequence is TGTGCCACCGGGGGGACTAGTTGGGGCGATGAGCAGTTCTTC. This codes for CATGGTSWGDEQFF.

The rearrangement uses TRBV7-2 and TRBJ2-7, with D perhaps TRBD1 (6 bases). The germline V gene encodes CDR1 SGHTA and CDR2 FQGNSA. The CDR3 is made up of 15 amino acids. V lost 2 bases, J lost 3 bases, and 14 bases lay in between. CDR3 in amino acids: CASSLTWQGFYEQYF. The CDR3 DNA follows: TGTGCCAGCAGCTTAACGTGGCAGGGGTTCTACGAGCAGTACTTC.

The V call is TRBV7-2, the J call TRBJ1-2; TRBD1 matches at 7 bases. Per germline, CDR1 SGHTA and CDR2 FQGNSA. V was clipped by 6 bases and J by 3 bases; unmatched bases: 7. The CDR3 is 14 amino acids. The CDR3 loop reads CASRKDRADYGYTF. The CDR3 coding sequence is TGTGCCAGCAGAAAAGACAGGGCAGACTATGGCTACACCTTC.

This sequence joins TRBV6-1 and TRBJ2-5; D might be TRBD2 (5 bases). V lost 5 bases to trimming and J lost 5 bases, with 12 bases between them. This CDR3 region has 13 residues. The V gene's germline CDR1 is MNHNS and CDR2 SASEGT. The CDR3 region has the DNA TGTGCCAGCAGTCTACGGACGGGGGAGACCCAGTACTTC. Protein sequence: CASSLRTGETQYF.

The rearrangement links TRBV7-9 to TRBJ1-2; TRBD1 matches 10 bases. The germline CDR1 and CDR2 sequences are SEHNR and FQNEAQ (reference sequence). Trimming at V came to 7 bases and at J to 7 bases, leaving 3 bases not matched to a gene. The CDR3 is 12 residues long. The DNA for the CDR3 is TGTGCCAGCAAAGGACAGGGGGGTGGCTACACCTTC. Translation gives CASKGQGGGYTF.

The V call is TRBV30, the J call TRBJ2-5; possibly TRBD1 for D (5 bases). Trimming removed 3 bases at V and 1 base at J, with 6 bases between. From germline, CDR1 is GTSNPN and CDR2 SVGIG (reference sequence). The CDR3 loop spans 12 amino acids. The CDR3 is CAWRGAQETQYF. The CDR3 DNA reads TGTGCCTGGAGAGGGGCCCAAGAGACCCAGTACTTC.

This clone was detected once. V is TRBV7-3 and J is TRBJ2-7; D may be TRBD1 (5 bases). This CDR3 has 14 amino acids. Germline V gives CDR1 SGHTA, CDR2 FQGTGA. V dropped 5 bases and J dropped 1 base, with 12 bases sitting between them. CDR3 bases: TGTGCCAGCAGCCCAGGGCCAGGGTCCTACGAGCAGTACTTC. This sequence encodes CASSPGPGSYEQYF.

The chain employs TRBV2 and TRBJ1-2; the match to TRBD1 covers 7 bases. CDR1 is SNHLY, CDR2 FYNNEI, per germline. The length of the CDR3 is 13 residues. The trim removed 6 bases at V and 6 bases at J, leaving 7 bases unmatched. The CDR3 DNA reads as TGTGCCAGCAGGGGCGGACAGGAGGATGGCTACACCTTC. Protein product: CASRGGQEDGYTF.

The chain couples TRBV27 to TRBJ2-4, with a tentative D call TRBD2 (5 bases). CDR3 length: 14 amino acids. Germline CDR1 and CDR2: MNHEY and SMNVEV (reference sequence). Trimming pared 3 bases from V and 8 bases from J, leaving 14 bases between. CDR3 DNA: TGTGCCAGCAGTTTCGGCAGCGGTTGGGACATTCAGTACTTC. It yields the protein CASSFGSGWDIQYF.